This TCR beta chain is from a study of control samples from healthy donors and cancer patients. The CDR3 spans 15 residues. The germline V and J ends were trimmed by 1 base and 3 bases, with 9 bases remaining between them. Germline V lookup: CDR1 LNHNV, CDR2 YYDKDF (reference sequence). The table came from immunoSEQ multiplex PCR; TCRdb's copy has only in-frame clones and leaves some out. The repertoire holds around 120,000 clones, approximately 94% seen once, with 3.6% in the top ten. Sequencing input: blood. The chain couples TRBV15 to TRBJ2-2; maybe TRBD1 (5 bases). The sequence came from a man in his thirties or forties in good health. Here the CDR3 DNA reads TGTGCCACCAGCAGAGCGACAGTCTACACCGGGGAGCTGTTTTTT. Translating gives CATSRATVYTGELFF.